A single sample is the source of the 26 T cell receptor beta chains below, sequenced in a study of tumor and adjacent non-tumor tissue in lung cancer. Three rounds of nested PCR, following a modified ARM-PCR protocol, produced the TCRbeta library. Via MiXCR, TCRdb re-called the multiplex PCR reads, giving one row per CDR3 protein. The sample carries 65,000 to 95,000 distinct CDR3 sequences, around 86% recorded once. RNA was extracted from bulk tissue without any cell sorting. What was sequenced was lung tumor tissue. Receptor source: a woman aged 50 to 60 with non-small cell lung cancer.

The chain combines TRBV6-1 with TRBJ2-1; D might be TRBD1 (5 bases). The CDR3 length is 21 residues. V was shortened by 9 bases and J by 2 bases, with 35 bases between the two germline ends. Germline lookup yields CDR1 MNHNS and CDR2 SASEGT. CDR3 residues: CASNERRLDFLLSTAYNEQFF. As DNA, the CDR3 is TGTGCCAGTAATGAGCGCCGGTTAGACTTCTTACTCTCGACAGCCTACAATGAGCAGTTCTTC.

This clonotype has only a few counts. This CDR3 is missing its conserved last phenylalanine or tryptophan, likely due to a read error. Because the CDR3's place on the DNA is in doubt, the DNA is left out and the CDR3 is given as listed by TCRdb. The chain has TRBV10-3 and TRBJ2-7; the table's TRBD1 call for D was not verified on the DNA. The CDR3 is 12 residues long, ends included. Germline loops: CDR1 ENHRY, CDR2 SYGVKD. CDR3 sequence reads: CAISEEGTGYDL.

On this clonotype itself: An end of the junction differs from the germline gene, which may be a read error. The chain is built from TRBV28 and TRBJ1-1; possibly TRBD1 for D (5 bases). CDR1 MDHEN and CDR2 SYDVKM come from the germline V gene. The CDR3 covers 13 residues. This chain's CDR3 is CASSRKGNTETFF. CDR3 DNA sequence: TGTGCCAGCAGTCGGAAGGGGAACACTGAAACTTTCTTT.

This chain joins TRBV12-3 or TRBV12-4 and TRBJ2-7, with unresolved D. Trimming removed 8 bases from V and 3 bases from J, with 11 bases in between. This CDR3 contains 12 residues. CDR3: CASQTEYYEQYF. The CDR3 DNA sequence: TGTGCCAGCCAGACCGAATACTACGAGCAGTACTTC.

For this clonotype: It is likely a read error, because the conserved phenylalanine at the end of the CDR3 is missing. The CDR3 here is CAITDRGSFGNTIYS. The DNA for the CDR3 is TGTGCCATCACCGACAGGGGATCTTTCGGAAACACCATATATTCT. V gene TRBV10-3 combines with J gene TRBJ1-3; 8 positions agree with TRBD1. There are 15 residues in the CDR3. Trimming at V came to 7 bases and at J to 4 bases, leaving 9 bases not matched to a gene. CDR1 and CDR2 from the germline V gene are ENHRY and SYGVKD.

In regard to this clonotype: Without the conserved terminal phenylalanine or tryptophan, this CDR3 likely stems from a read error. V and J are TRBV29-1 and TRBJ2-1; the D gene is possibly TRBD2 (5 bases). The germline V gene encodes CDR1 SQVTM and CDR2 ANQGSEA. CDR3 length: 13 residues. CDR3 nucleotides: TGCAGCGTTGGTGTCCTAGCTCCTAATGGGCAGTTCTAC. It is translated as CSVGVLAPNGQFY.

In the case of this clonotype: This CDR3 fails to terminate in the conserved phenylalanine or tryptophan, so it likely reflects a read error. The V call is TRBV28, the J call TRBJ1-1, with D maybe TRBD1 (5 bases). The germline CDR1 and CDR2 sequences are MDHEN and SYDVKM. The CDR3 extends over 13 amino acids. The ends were cut back, 4 bases at V and 4 bases at J, with 10 bases in the middle. The CDR3 nucleotides are TGTGCCAGCAGTTGGGAGGGGATCACTGAAGCTTTCTCT. Encoded protein: CASSWEGITEAFS.

This clonotype was counted a few times. At one of its ends the junction is not consistent with the germline gene, which may arise from a read error. This CDR3 is CVSTNPGTGELFF. The DNA of the CDR3 is TGTGTCAGCACCAATCCGGGGACCGGGGAGTTGTTTTTT. V gene TRBV6-1 combines with J gene TRBJ2-2; TRBD1 or TRBD2 may be the D gene (5 bases each). The CDR3 contains 13 residues. The germline CDR1 and CDR2 sequences are MNHNS and SASEGT.

Concerning this clonotype itself: One junction end disagrees with the germline gene, perhaps due to a read error. This chain connects TRBV30 to TRBJ2-7, with D possibly TRBD2 on 6 matching bases. The CDR3 extends over 15 amino acids. From germline, CDR1 is GTSNPN and CDR2 SVGIG (reference sequence). The CDR3, as DNA: TGTGTCTGGAGGGACGGAAGTAGGGCTCTGCACGAGCAGTACTTC. This gives the protein CVWRDGSRALHEQYF.

Ten or more counts support this clonotype. V usage is TRBV12-3 or TRBV12-4 and J usage is TRBJ1-6; no firm D call. The CDR3 covers 13 residues. V was pared by 4 bases and J by 6 bases, with 7 bases between. In DNA, the CDR3 is TGTGCCAGCAGTTCGAGTAGTAATTCACCCCTCCACTTT. Protein product: CASSSSSNSPLHF.

Of note for this clonotype: Just one base apart from a much larger clone, this may be a read error. In DNA, the CDR3 is TGTGCCTGGAGTGTACATGGAGGTTCTTCAATCTATGGCTACACCTTC. Translation: CAWSVHGGSSIYGYTF. The chain joins TRBV30 to TRBJ1-2, with D unresolved. Trimming left V 0 bases short and J 4 bases short, with 18 bases between. The germline V gene encodes CDR1 GTSNPN and CDR2 SVGIG (reference sequence). The CDR3 totals 16 residues.

V gene TRBV4-2 combines with J gene TRBJ1-2, with D possibly TRBD1 on 6 matching bases. This CDR3 comprises 17 residues. Germline lookup yields CDR1 LGHNA and CDR2 YNFKEQ. Trimming pared 1 base from V and 7 bases from J, leaving 22 bases between. The CDR3 DNA is TGTGCCAGCAGCCAAGGTTCCGCCCAAGGGGGACACTTTGGCTACACCTTC. Its protein is CASSQGSAQGGHFGYTF.

As for this clonotype: One end of the junction is discordant with germline, which a read error may explain. The V gene is TRBV29-1, the J gene TRBJ1-2; D gene ambiguous. The germline CDR1 and CDR2 sequences are SQVTM and ANQGSEA. The CDR3 covers 11 residues. CDR3 sequence: CGVVLGHGYTF. CDR3 DNA sequence: TGCGGCGTTGTTCTGGGCCATGGTTACACCTTC.

As for this clonotype: This may come from a read error, since a much larger clone is one base off. The chain carries TRBV5-1 and TRBJ2-7, with 14 bases identical to TRBD2. CDR3 length: 16 amino acids. V lost 3 bases, J lost 6 bases, and 8 bases stayed unmatched. Germline CDR1 SGHRS, CDR2 YFSETQ. The CDR3 here is CASSSGTSGGRCEQYF. The CDR3 coding sequence is TGCGCCAGCAGCTCCGGGACTAGCGGGGGAAGGTGCGAGCAGTACTTC.

This clonotype was seen a single time. The chain recombines TRBV29-1 with TRBJ2-3, with 7 bases matching TRBD2. Unmatched junction bases numbered 8, after V lost 6 bases and J lost 2 bases. There are 14 residues in the CDR3. Looked up from germline, CDR1 is SQVTM and CDR2 is ANQGSEA. As DNA, the CDR3 is TGCAGCGTAACGGGGGGTCTGTCCACAGATACGCAGTATTTT. Residues: CSVTGGLSTDTQYF.

About this clonotype itself: One end of the junction is discordant with germline, which a read error may explain. In DNA, the CDR3 is TGTGCCACCAGCTTAGCGGACCGAGGCAATCAGCCACAGCATTTT. It yields the protein CATSLADRGNQPQHF. The rearrangement uses TRBV11-2 and TRBJ1-5; D is undetermined. The V gene's germline CDR1 is SGHAT and CDR2 FQNNGV. This CDR3 has 15 amino acids.

The CDR3 DNA is TGCAGTGCTATGAGTAGTGGAATATACAAGCAGTACTTC. Protein: CSAMSSGIYKQYF. The chain links TRBV20-1 to TRBJ2-7; D gene ambiguous. The germline gives CDR1 DFQATT, CDR2 SNEGSKA (reference sequence). Trimming shortened V by 4 bases and J by 8 bases, and 18 bases separated the two germline ends. The CDR3 runs to 13 residues.

A note on this clonotype: Sequence at one end of the junction differs from germline and may be a read error. V usage is TRBV4-1 and J usage is TRBJ1-2; D may be TRBD1 (6 bases). The CDR3 runs to 15 residues. The germline gives CDR1 MGHRA, CDR2 YSYEKL. In nucleotides, the CDR3 is TGCGCCAGCAGCCCTGGACAGAGGCGAAACTATGACTACACCTTC. Its translation is CASSPGQRRNYDYTF.

The CDR3 sequence: CSSSAGPGSYNEQFF. The CDR3 DNA reads TGTAGCAGCAGCGCGGGGCCTGGCTCCTACAATGAGCAGTTCTTC. The gene calls are TRBV11-2 and TRBJ2-1; possible D gene TRBD2, 6 bases. CDR3 length: 15 residues. CDR1 is SGHAT, CDR2 FQNNGV, per germline. The complete variable domain, with remaining parts taken from reference TRBV11-2 and TRBJ2-1, reads EAGVAQSPRYKIIEKRQSVAFWCNPISGHATLYWYQQILGQGPKLLIQFQNNGVVDDSQLPKDRFSAERLKGVDSTLKIQPAKLEDSAVYLCSSSAGPGSYNEQFFGPGTRLTVL.

The chain employs TRBV12-3 or TRBV12-4 and TRBJ1-5, with a weak D call TRBD1 (5 bases). Trimming left V 7 bases short and J 7 bases short, with 11 bases between. The CDR3 is 12 amino acids. CDR3 nucleotides: TGTGCCAGCACTCAGGGTGAACAGCCCCAGCATTTT. Amino acids: CASTQGEQPQHF.

This clonotype came up a few times. One junction end disagrees with the germline gene, perhaps due to a read error. V usage is TRBV11-2 and J usage is TRBJ2-2; D not resolved. The CDR3 length is 15 residues. The germline V gene has CDR1 SGHAT and CDR2 FQNNGV. CDR3 in DNA: TGTGACAGCAGCCCCGGCAGGCGGAACACCGAGGAGCTGTTTTTT. It specifies CDSSPGRRNTEELFF.

V usage is TRBV12-3 or TRBV12-4 and J usage is TRBJ2-1; 9 nucleotides match TRBD2. V was pared by 2 bases and J by 16 bases, with 15 bases of the junction left unmatched. The CDR3 covers 15 residues. CDR3 bases: TGTGCCAGCAGTTTACGACTAGCGGATTACATTGAGTACTTCTTC. Translation gives CASSLRLADYIEYFF.

Comment on this clonotype: One end of the junction does not line up with germline, which may come from a read error. This chain links TRBV5-6 with TRBJ1-4; no reliable D call. Germline V gene lookup returns CDR1 SGHDT and CDR2 YYEEEE. The CDR3 has 14 residues. For the CDR3, the DNA is TGTGCCAACAGCCTGTGGGGAAGCAGCGAAAAACTGTTTTTT. This translates into CANSLWGSSEKLFF.

The chain joins TRBV19 to TRBJ2-5; 7 bases line up with TRBD2. Unmatched junction bases numbered 16, after V lost 5 bases and J lost 4 bases. CDR3 length equals 17 residues. Per germline, CDR1 LNHDA and CDR2 SQIVND (reference sequence). CDR3 region: CASSPMAGAVSSETQYF. Here the CDR3 DNA reads TGTGCCAGTAGTCCGATGGCGGGAGCAGTATCGTCAGAGACCCAGTACTTC.

Note on this clonotype: A read error may produce the germline difference seen at one junction end. The J gene is TRBJ2-6, the V gene TRBV6-6; weak D call: TRBD1 (5 bases). CDR3 length: 17 amino acids. The germline V gene encodes CDR1 MNHNY and CDR2 SVGAGI (reference sequence). Here the CDR3 reads CASSYPGRPSGASVPTF. DNA for the CDR3: TGTGCCAGCAGTTACCCAGGCAGACCCTCTGGGGCCAGCGTCCCGACTTTC.

V usage is TRBV28 and J usage is TRBJ1-5, with D possibly being TRBD1 (5 bases). Between the trimmed V and J ends, which lost 10 bases and 4 bases, there was a span of 23 bases. The CDR3 is made up of 16 amino acids. Germline V gene sequence: CDR1 MDHEN, CDR2 SYDVKM. The CDR3 nucleotides read TGTGCCAACAAATTTCTTGGGACGGATAGAAATCAGCCCCAGCATTTT. Translating it yields CANKFLGTDRNQPQHF.